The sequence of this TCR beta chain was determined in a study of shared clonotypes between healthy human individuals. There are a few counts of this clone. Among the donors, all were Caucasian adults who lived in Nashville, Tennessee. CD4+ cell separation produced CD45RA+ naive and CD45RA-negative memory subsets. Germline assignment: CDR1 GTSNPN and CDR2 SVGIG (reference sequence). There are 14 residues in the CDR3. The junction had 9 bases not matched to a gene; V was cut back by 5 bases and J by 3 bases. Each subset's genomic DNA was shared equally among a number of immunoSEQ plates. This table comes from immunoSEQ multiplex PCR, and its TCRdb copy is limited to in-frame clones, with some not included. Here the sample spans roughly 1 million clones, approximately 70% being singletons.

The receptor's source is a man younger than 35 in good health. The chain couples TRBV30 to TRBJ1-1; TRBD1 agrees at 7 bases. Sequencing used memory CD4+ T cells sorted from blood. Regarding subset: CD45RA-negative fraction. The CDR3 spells CAWDRDSRYTEAFF. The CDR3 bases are TGTGCCTGGGACCGGGACAGCCGATACACTGAAGCTTTCTTT.